The 8 T cell receptor beta chains below all came from one sample that was sequenced in a study of T-cell reconstitution after alpha-beta-depleted transplantation in children. Construction of the TCRbeta library involved unique molecular identifiers. TCRdb ran MiXCR on the PCR reads and lists one entry per CDR3 protein. Altogether hundreds of thousands of distinct CDR3 sequences are present, about 12% being singletons, with the ten largest covering about 5.4%. The starting material was PBMCs from the stem cell graft donor, obtained from the stem cell graft. These receptor sequences come from a human donor who donated a stem cell graft to a child with combined immunodeficiency.

This clonotype was seen ten or more times. CDR3 loop: CASSLDGSNSPLHF. CDR3 nucleotide sequence: TGCGCCAGCAGCCTGGACGGGAGTAATTCACCCCTCCACTTT. This rearrangement joins TRBV5-1 to TRBJ1-6; D is unclear. CDR3 length: 14 amino acids. In germline, CDR1 is SGHRS, CDR2 YFSETQ. Trimming removed 4 bases at V and 6 bases at J, with 11 bases between.

This clonotype was recorded a few times. The chain uses TRBV20-1 and TRBJ1-2; D uncertain. CDR3 length: 13 amino acids. Germline V gives CDR1 DFQATT, CDR2 SNEGSKA (reference sequence). V gave up 2 bases and J gave up 3 bases, with 10 bases separating them. CDR3 nucleotide sequence: TGCAGTGCTAGACACTGGGGTGACTATGGCTACACCTTC. It specifies CSARHWGDYGYTF.

This clonotype was found a few times. The chain combines TRBV18 with TRBJ2-2, with D hard to call. The CDR3 sequence is 13 residues long. V lost 2 bases and J 5 bases, leaving 6 bases between the germline ends. Germline V gene lookup returns CDR1 KGHSH and CDR2 LQKENI. The CDR3 DNA reads TGTGCCAGCTCACCAGGAGCGACCGGGGAGCTGTTTTTT. It translates to CASSPGATGELFF. The whole variable domain, remainder taken from reference TRBV18 and TRBJ2-2, is NAGVMQNPRHLVRRRGQEARLRCSPMKGHSHVYWYRQLPEEGLKFMVYLQKENIIDESGMPKERFSAEFPKEGPSILRIQQVVRGDSAAYFCASSPGATGELFFGEGSRLTVL.

This clonotype was found many times. The rearrangement links TRBV12-3 or TRBV12-4 to TRBJ1-3, with 8 bases aligning to TRBD1. The CDR3 consists of 15 residues. V shed 6 bases and J 1 base; nucleotides not matched to a gene: 5. The CDR3 DNA reads as TGTGCCAGCAGGGGGACAGGCCGTTCTGGAAACACCATATATTTT. It translates to CASRGTGRSGNTIYF.

This clonotype has a handful of counts. The J gene is TRBJ2-7, the V gene TRBV10-3, with 7 bases matching TRBD1. Trimming cost V 8 bases and J 0 bases; bases outside gene matches: 4. Germline assignment: CDR1 ENHRY and CDR2 SYGVKD. This CDR3 contains 13 residues. The CDR3 bases are TGTGCCATCTCACGACAGGGCTCCTACGAGCAGTACTTC. Encoded protein: CAISRQGSYEQYF.

The chain uses TRBV5-5 and TRBJ2-7; 9 bases are a match to TRBD1. V dropped 7 bases and J dropped 3; count of bases not matched to a gene: 14. CDR1 is SGHKS and CDR2 is YYEKEE in the germline V gene (reference sequence). CDR3 size: 16 residues. The CDR3 is CASLAGTGLIYYEQYF. Written as DNA, the CDR3 is TGTGCCAGCTTAGCCGGGACAGGGTTGATTTACTACGAGCAGTACTTC.

The chain uses TRBV7-2 and TRBJ2-7; D assignment may be TRBD1 or TRBD2 (5 bases each). The V end lost 4 bases, the J end lost 2 bases, and 9 bases lay between the germline ends. The CDR3 is 13 amino acids. The germline CDR1 and CDR2 sequences are SGHTA and FQGNSA. CDR3 in amino acids: CASSWDPPYEQYF. In DNA, the CDR3 is TGTGCCAGCAGCTGGGACCCCCCCTACGAGCAGTACTTC.

This chain links TRBV20-1 with TRBJ1-1, with D possibly being TRBD1 (5 bases). CDR1 and CDR2 (germline): DFQATT, SNEGSKA (reference sequence). Trimming shortened V by 3 bases and J by 0 bases, and 11 bases separated the two germline ends. This CDR3 contains 14 residues. The CDR3 loop is CSASPGALNTEAFF. The CDR3 DNA is TGCAGTGCTAGTCCCGGGGCGTTGAACACTGAAGCTTTCTTT.